The 16 T cell receptor beta chains in this list originate from one sample, sequenced in a study of OX40 agonist ivuxolimab in advanced cancers. Sequenced by immunoSEQ multiplex PCR; TCRdb stores in-frame clones only, minus some. The sample includes 60,000 to 100,000 clones, approximately 84% of them seen just once. This specimen was CD4+ or CD8+ T cells sorted from blood, taken in a trial of the OX40 agonist ivuxolimab. The receptor source for this set is an adult with an advanced solid tumor such as melanoma, head and neck, liver or kidney cancer.

This chain links TRBV29-1 with TRBJ1-3; D possibly corresponds to TRBD1 (6 bases). The CDR3 has 15 amino acids. Trimming removed 6 bases from V and 3 bases from J, with 18 bases in between. Looked up from germline, CDR1 is SQVTM and CDR2 is ANQGSEA. The CDR3 DNA follows: TGCAGCGTCCGGGACGGGACACTCTATGGAAACACCATATATTTT. Translation gives CSVRDGTLYGNTIYF. The full variable domain, in which reference TRBV29-1 and TRBJ1-3 provide the parts outside the CDR3, is SAVISQKPSRDICQRGTSLTIQCQVDSQVTMMFWYRQQPGQSLTLIATANQGSEATYESGFVIDKFPISRPNLTFSTLTVSNMSPEDSSIYLCSVRDGTLYGNTIYFGEGSWLTVV.

The J gene is TRBJ2-3, the V gene TRBV7-2; no firm D call. CDR3 length: 14 amino acids. CDR1 SGHTA and CDR2 FQGNSA come from the germline V gene. The ends were cut back, 0 bases at V and 4 bases at J, with 8 bases in the middle. CDR3 bases: TGTGCCAGCAGCTTAGCGCGACACGCAGATACGCAGTATTTT. Amino acid sequence: CASSLARHADTQYF.

This sequence joins TRBV7-9 and TRBJ2-5; possible D gene TRBD2, 6 bases. The CDR3 spans 14 residues. V was cut by 2 bases and J by 6 bases, with 13 bases left in between. The germline V gene has CDR1 SEHNR and CDR2 FQNEAQ (reference sequence). CDR3 protein: CASSLWSGEQTQYF. CDR3 nucleotide sequence: TGTGCCAGCAGCTTATGGTCGGGGGAGCAGACCCAGTACTTC.

J is TRBJ2-1 and V is TRBV10-3; D is perhaps TRBD1 (6 bases). Deletions cut 4 bases from V and 7 bases from J, with 11 bases between. This CDR3 is built from 13 residues. Germline-derived CDR1 and CDR2 are ENHRY and SYGVKD. CDR3: CAISGATGNEQFF. The CDR3 nucleotides read TGTGCCATCAGTGGGGCGACAGGTAATGAGCAGTTCTTC.

The rearrangement uses TRBV5-1 and TRBJ1-1; D unresolved. Germline V gene data show CDR1 as SGHRS and CDR2 as YFSETQ. There are 14 residues in the CDR3. Trimming left V 4 bases short and J 3 bases short, with 13 bases between. This chain's CDR3 is CASSVGREYTEAFF. DNA for the CDR3: TGCGCCAGCAGCGTCGGCCGAGAGTACACTGAAGCTTTCTTT.

V gene TRBV19 combines with J gene TRBJ1-5; tentatively, D is TRBD1 (6 bases). The CDR3 contains 15 residues. Trimming pared 7 bases from V and 4 bases from J, leaving 17 bases between. Germline-derived CDR1 and CDR2 are LNHDA and SQIVND (reference sequence). DNA for the CDR3: TGTGCCAGTACCTCGGGGGCCGCCGGAAATCAGCCCCAGCATTTT. It codes for CASTSGAAGNQPQHF.

V and J are TRBV5-1 and TRBJ1-3; 7 bases are a match to TRBD1. In germline, CDR1 is SGHRS, CDR2 YFSETQ. V shed 4 bases, J shed 0 bases, and the junction held 4 bases outside the gene matches. The CDR3 extends over 15 amino acids. The CDR3 spells CASSGQESSGNTIYF. The CDR3 region has the DNA TGCGCCAGCAGCGGACAGGAGAGCTCTGGAAACACCATATATTTT.

V usage is TRBV18 and J usage is TRBJ1-2, with a possible D match to TRBD1 (5 bases). The length of the CDR3 is 15 residues. Between the trimmed V and J ends, which lost 0 bases and 4 bases, there was a span of 12 bases. Germline V gene data show CDR1 as KGHSH and CDR2 as LQKENI. CDR3: CASSPPLTVPYGYTF. Written as DNA, the CDR3 is TGTGCCAGCTCACCACCCCTGACAGTTCCCTATGGCTACACCTTC. Combining the CDR3 with reference TRBV18 and TRBJ1-2 gives the whole variable domain NAGVMQNPRHLVRRRGQEARLRCSPMKGHSHVYWYRQLPEEGLKFMVYLQKENIIDESGMPKERFSAEFPKEGPSILRIQQVVRGDSAAYFCASSPPLTVPYGYTFGSGTRLTVV.

V usage is TRBV7-9 and J usage is TRBJ2-3; tentatively, D is TRBD2 (5 bases). Germline loops: CDR1 SEHNR, CDR2 FQNEAQ (reference sequence). This CDR3 has 14 residues. Trimming shortened V by 3 bases and J by 4 bases, and 11 bases separated the two germline ends. The CDR3 reads CASSFLGDADTQYF. Written as DNA, the CDR3 is TGTGCCAGCAGCTTCCTCGGGGATGCAGATACGCAGTATTTT.

This chain joins TRBV7-2 and TRBJ2-7; unclear D gene. CDR3 size: 13 residues. CDR1 is SGHTA, CDR2 FQGNSA, per germline. V dropped 6 bases and J dropped 5 bases, with 14 bases sitting between them. CDR3 coding DNA: TGTGCCAGCAGACCCTTTCAGACCGACGAGCAGTACTTC. Translated, it gives CASRPFQTDEQYF.

The V gene is TRBV30, the J gene TRBJ1-2, with 10 bases identical to TRBD1. Trimming removed 0 bases from V and 8 bases from J; junction bases left unmatched: 9. There are 15 residues in the CDR3. Germline V gene sequence: CDR1 GTSNPN, CDR2 SVGIG (reference sequence). CDR3 protein: CAWSVSGTGVQGYTF. CDR3 in DNA: TGTGCCTGGAGTGTTTCCGGGACAGGGGTTCAGGGCTACACCTTC.

This clone was found once. This rearrangement joins TRBV18 to TRBJ1-4; 7 bases map to TRBD1. This CDR3 has 18 amino acids. V lost 2 bases to trimming and J lost 6 bases; unmatched junction nucleotides: 15. The V gene's germline CDR1 is KGHSH and CDR2 LQKENI. DNA of the CDR3: TGTGCCAGCTCACCATTCCCTCGAACAGGGGAAGCGGATGAAAAACTGTTTTTT. Translation gives CASSPFPRTGEADEKLFF.

V usage is TRBV7-2 and J usage is TRBJ1-2; tentatively, D is TRBD1 (5 bases). The CDR3 is 13 residues long. The germline gives CDR1 SGHTA, CDR2 FQGNSA. The V end was cut by 2 bases, the J end by 6 bases, with 10 bases between. CDR3 residues: CASSLSQGHGYTF. CDR3 nucleotides: TGTGCCAGCAGCTTAAGTCAGGGTCATGGCTACACCTTC. Filled out from reference TRBV7-2 and TRBJ1-2, the complete variable domain reads GAGVSQSPSNKVTEKGKDVELRCDPISGHTALYWYRQSLGQGLEFLIYFQGNSAPDKSGLPSDRFSAERTGGSVSTLTIQRTQQEDSAVYLCASSLSQGHGYTFGSGTRLTVV.

Remarks on this clone: The sample contains more than one DNA sequence encoding this CDR3. The chain carries TRBV7-3 and TRBJ1-2, with 7 bases identical to TRBD1. The CDR3 is 13 amino acids. The V and J ends lost 5 bases and 2 bases, in that order; junction bases with no gene match: 2. Germline loops: CDR1 SGHTA, CDR2 FQGTGA. The CDR3 protein is CASSPDRNYGYTF. The CDR3 DNA reads as TGTGCCAGCAGCCCGGACAGGAACTATGGCTACACCTTC.

The chain carries TRBV7-2 and TRBJ2-1, with 8 bases identical to TRBD1. This CDR3 has 14 amino acids. Per the germline V gene, CDR1 is SGHTA and CDR2 is FQGNSA. V shed 4 bases, J shed 5 bases, and the junction held 4 bases outside the gene matches. The CDR3 DNA is TGTGCCAGCAGCTGGACAGGGCGGAACAATGAGCAGTTCTTC. Translation: CASSWTGRNNEQFF.

The chain couples TRBV4-1 to TRBJ2-3; no definite D call. CDR1 and CDR2 from the germline V gene are MGHRA and YSYEKL. With 0 bases removed from V and 1 base from J, the gap between germline ends came to 14 bases. This CDR3 contains 17 residues. The CDR3 DNA sequence: TGCGCCAGCAGCCAAGATCCTCGCAGACCACGCACAGATACGCAGTATTTT. Translated, it gives CASSQDPRRPRTDTQYF.